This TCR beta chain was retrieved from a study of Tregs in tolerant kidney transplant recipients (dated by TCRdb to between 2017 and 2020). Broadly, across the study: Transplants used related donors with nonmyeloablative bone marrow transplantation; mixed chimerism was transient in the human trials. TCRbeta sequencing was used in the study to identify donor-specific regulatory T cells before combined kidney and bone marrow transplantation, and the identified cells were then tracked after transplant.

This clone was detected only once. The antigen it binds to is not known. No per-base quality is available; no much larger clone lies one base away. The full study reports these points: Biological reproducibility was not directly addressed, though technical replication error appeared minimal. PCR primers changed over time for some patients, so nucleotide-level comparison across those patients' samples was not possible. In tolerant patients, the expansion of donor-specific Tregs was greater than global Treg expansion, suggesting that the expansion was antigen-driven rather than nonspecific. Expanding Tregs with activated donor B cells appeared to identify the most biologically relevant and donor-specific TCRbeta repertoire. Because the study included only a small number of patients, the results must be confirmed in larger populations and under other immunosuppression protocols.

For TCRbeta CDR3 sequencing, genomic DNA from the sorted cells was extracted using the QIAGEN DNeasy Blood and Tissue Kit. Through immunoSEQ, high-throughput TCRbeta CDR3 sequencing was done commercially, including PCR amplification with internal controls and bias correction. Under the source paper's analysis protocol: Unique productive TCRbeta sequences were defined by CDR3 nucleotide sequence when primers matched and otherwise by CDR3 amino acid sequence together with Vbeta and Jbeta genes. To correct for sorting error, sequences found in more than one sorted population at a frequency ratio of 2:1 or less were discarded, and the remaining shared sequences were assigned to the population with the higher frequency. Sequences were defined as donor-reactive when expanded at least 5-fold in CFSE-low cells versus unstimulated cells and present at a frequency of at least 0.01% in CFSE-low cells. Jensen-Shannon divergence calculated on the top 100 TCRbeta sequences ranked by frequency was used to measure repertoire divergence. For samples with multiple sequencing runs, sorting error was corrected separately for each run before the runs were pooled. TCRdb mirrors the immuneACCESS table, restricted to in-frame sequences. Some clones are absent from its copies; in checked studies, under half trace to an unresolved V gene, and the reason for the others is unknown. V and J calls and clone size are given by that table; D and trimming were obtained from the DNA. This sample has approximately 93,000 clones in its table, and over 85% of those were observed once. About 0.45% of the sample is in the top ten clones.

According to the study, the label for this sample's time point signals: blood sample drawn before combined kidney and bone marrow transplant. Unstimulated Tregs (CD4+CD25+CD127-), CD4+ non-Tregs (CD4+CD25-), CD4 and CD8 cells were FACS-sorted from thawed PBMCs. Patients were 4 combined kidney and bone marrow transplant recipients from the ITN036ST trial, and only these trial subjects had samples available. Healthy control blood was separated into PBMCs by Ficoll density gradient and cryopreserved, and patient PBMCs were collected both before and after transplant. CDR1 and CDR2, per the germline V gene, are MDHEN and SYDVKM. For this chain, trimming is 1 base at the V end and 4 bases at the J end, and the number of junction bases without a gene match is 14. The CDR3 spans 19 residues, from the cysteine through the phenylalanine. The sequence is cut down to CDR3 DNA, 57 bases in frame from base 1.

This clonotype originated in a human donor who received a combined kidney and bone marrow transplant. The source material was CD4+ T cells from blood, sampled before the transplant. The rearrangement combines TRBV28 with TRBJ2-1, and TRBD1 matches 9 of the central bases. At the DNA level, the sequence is TGTGCCAGCAGTTTATCCGCCGGGACAGGGTTCCCCATTTACAATGAGCAGTTCTTC. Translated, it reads CASSLSAGTGFPIYNEQFF.